This T cell receptor beta chain was identified during a study of cytomegalovirus exposure and HLA in healthy donors. Study observations and caveats: TCR association rates varied by HLA locus in a later analysis, with DRB1 highest and HLA-C lowest. Earlier analysis yielded a pattern in which most TCR beta V segments were productive about 90% or about 30% of the time. The listing of fewer than 200 TCR beta chains classed them as cytomegalovirus-associated.

Points on this clone: The antigen remains undetermined.

PCR used 60 Vbeta primers and 13 Jbeta primers. TCRdb's table, derived via immunoSEQ multiplex PCR, lists solely in-frame clones and lacks some. The repertoire has around 32,000 clones, less than 55% of them found once; the top ten carry about 2%. The CDR3 has 14 amino acids. Germline assignment: CDR1 SSHAT and CDR2 FNYEAQ (reference sequence). Deletions cut 5 bases from V and 0 bases from J, with 11 bases between. The sequenced material came from PBMCs. This TCR came from a woman in her 50s in good health and CMV-seronegative. The chain links TRBV7-7 to TRBJ2-7; no firm D call. CDR3 sequence reads: CASSPITSSYEQYF. The CDR3 region has the DNA TGTGCCAGCAGCCCTATAACCTCCTCCTACGAGCAGTACTTC.